This T cell receptor (beta chain) was sequenced for a study of T cell responses to AZD1222 COVID-19 vaccine. Study-wide background: Pooled in the analysis were second doses at about 4 or about 12 weeks.

Points from the study as a whole: Spike-specific TCR repertoires showed rising breadth and depth after two AZD1222 doses. Seropositive status at baseline applied to only a handful of AZD1222 recipients.

Assay: immunoSEQ multiplex PCR; the TCRdb copy retains only in-frame clones and omits some. The repertoire includes tens of thousands of clones, about 90% of them detected once, and about a quarter sits in the top ten. About this clone itself: What it recognizes is unknown.

Germline lookup yields CDR1 SGDLS and CDR2 YYNGEE. Unmatched junction bases numbered 9, after V lost 0 bases and J lost 10 bases. This CDR3 region has 16 residues. The receptor was isolated from an adult in good health. J is TRBJ1-6 and V is TRBV9, with TRBD1 matching over 8 bases. The specimen comprised peripheral blood, sampled on day 0 of AZD1222 vaccination. The DNA for the CDR3 is TGTGCCAGCAGCGTAGTATCGAACAGGGGGGGCTCACCCCTCCACTTT. Its protein is CASSVVSNRGGSPLHF.